The 11 T cell receptor beta chains listed next were all sequenced from one sample in a study of shared clonotypes between healthy human individuals. Sequencing used immunoSEQ multiplex PCR; TCRdb keeps in-frame clones, though not all of them. The table records about 230,000 clones, 65% of them present only once. Sample: memory CD4+ T cells sorted from blood. Described subset: CD45RA-negative fraction. All receptors derive from a man aged 30 to 45 in good health.

The rearrangement uses TRBV5-1 and TRBJ2-7; the D gene is possibly TRBD1 (6 bases). Germline CDR1 and CDR2: SGHRS and YFSETQ. Trimming pared 2 bases from V and 3 bases from J, leaving 9 bases between. This CDR3 has 13 amino acids. The CDR3 DNA follows: TGCGCCAGCAGCTTAACAGGGAACTACGAGCAGTACTTC. Protein: CASSLTGNYEQYF.

CDR3 amino acids: CASSFGGQLEAFF. CDR3 sequence (DNA): TGTGCCAGCAGCTTCGGGGGACAGCTTGAAGCTTTCTTT. The genes are TRBV7-2 and TRBJ1-1, with TRBD1 matching over 7 bases. This CDR3 comprises 13 residues. Losses at the gene ends were 3 bases for V and 7 bases for J; bases not matched to a gene: 5. In germline, CDR1 is SGHTA, CDR2 FQGNSA.

This clone has only a few counts. The genes are TRBV28 and TRBJ2-7; D remains ambiguous. Deletions cut 8 bases from V and 4 bases from J, with 9 bases between. Germline CDR1 MDHEN, CDR2 SYDVKM. The CDR3 runs 11 residues. The CDR3 DNA reads TGTGCCAGCGGAGTTTATTACGAGCAGTACTTC. Its translation: CASGVYYEQYF. Full variable domain (remainder filled in from reference TRBV28 and TRBJ2-7): DVKVTQSSRYLVKRTGEKVFLECVQDMDHENMFWYRQDPGLGLRLIYFSYDVKMKEKGDIPEGYSVSREKKERFSLILESASTNQTSMYLCASGVYYEQYFGPGTRLTVT.

The chain combines TRBV7-9 with TRBJ2-5; 11 nucleotides match TRBD2. Per germline, CDR1 SEHNR and CDR2 FQNEAQ (reference sequence). V trimming: 0 bases; J trimming: 3 bases; junction bases outside the gene matches: 9. This CDR3 comprises 18 residues. CDR3 protein: CASSLALETSGKKETQYF. The CDR3 DNA sequence: TGTGCCAGCAGCTTAGCGCTCGAGACTAGCGGGAAAAAAGAGACCCAGTACTTC.

The chain couples TRBV7-2 to TRBJ2-3, with 11 bases matching TRBD1. CDR3 size: 15 residues. Germline V gene sequence: CDR1 SGHTA, CDR2 FQGNSA. J gave up 3 bases and V 5 bases, and 4 bases lay outside the gene matches. CDR3 region: CASSVGQGATDTQYF. CDR3 DNA: TGTGCCAGCAGCGTTGGACAGGGGGCAACAGATACGCAGTATTTT.

The chain combines TRBV7-6 with TRBJ1-3; D is undetermined. The CDR3 spans 14 residues. Germline loops: CDR1 SGHVS, CDR2 FNYEAQ. V lost 2 bases, J lost 4 bases, and 9 bases lay in between. The CDR3 coding sequence is TGTGCCAGCAGCTTACGGCAGGACGGAAACACCATATATTTT. It yields the protein CASSLRQDGNTIYF.

This clone appeared many times. CDR3 region: CSAENQETQYF. The DNA of the CDR3 is TGCAGTGCTGAAAACCAAGAGACCCAGTACTTC. This chain links TRBV20-1 with TRBJ2-5; no clear D. The length of the CDR3 is 11 residues. Trimming removed 5 bases from V and 0 bases from J, with 4 bases in between. The germline V gene has CDR1 DFQATT and CDR2 SNEGSKA (reference sequence).

The chain is built from TRBV9 and TRBJ2-7; 10 bases are shared with TRBD1. Germline CDR1 SGDLS, CDR2 YYNGEE. CDR3 length: 15 amino acids. J gave up 5 bases and V 0 bases, and 5 bases lay outside the gene matches. The CDR3 sequence: CASSVGTGGVNEQYF. CDR3 nucleotide sequence: TGTGCCAGCAGCGTAGGGACAGGGGGAGTCAACGAGCAGTACTTC.

V usage is TRBV7-9 and J usage is TRBJ1-2, with a possible D match to TRBD1 (6 bases). Germline assignment: CDR1 SEHNR and CDR2 FQNEAQ (reference sequence). The CDR3 contains 16 residues. Trimming removed 4 bases at V and 7 bases at J, with 22 bases between. Here the CDR3 DNA reads TGTGCCAGCAGCTCAGACAGGTCCCGGACTGCAACTGGCTACACCTTC. It is translated as CASSSDRSRTATGYTF.

This clone was counted a few times. V gene TRBV7-2 combines with J gene TRBJ2-7, with 7 bases aligning to TRBD2. After removal of 5 bases from V and 3 bases from J, the junction contained 7 bases not matched to a gene. Germline CDR1 and CDR2: SGHTA and FQGNSA. This CDR3 has 14 residues. This chain's CDR3 is CASSLSGTYYEQYF. The CDR3 nucleotides read TGTGCCAGCAGCCTAAGCGGGACTTACTACGAGCAGTACTTC.

V usage is TRBV14 and J usage is TRBJ1-4; D not certain. V lost 0 bases and J lost 10, with 18 bases in between. The CDR3 sequence is 16 residues long. Per germline, CDR1 SGHDN and CDR2 FVKESK. CDR3 bases: TGTGCCAGCAGCCAAGATCAAGCTCACCTTCGGGGAAAACTGTTTTTT. This translates into CASSQDQAHLRGKLFF.